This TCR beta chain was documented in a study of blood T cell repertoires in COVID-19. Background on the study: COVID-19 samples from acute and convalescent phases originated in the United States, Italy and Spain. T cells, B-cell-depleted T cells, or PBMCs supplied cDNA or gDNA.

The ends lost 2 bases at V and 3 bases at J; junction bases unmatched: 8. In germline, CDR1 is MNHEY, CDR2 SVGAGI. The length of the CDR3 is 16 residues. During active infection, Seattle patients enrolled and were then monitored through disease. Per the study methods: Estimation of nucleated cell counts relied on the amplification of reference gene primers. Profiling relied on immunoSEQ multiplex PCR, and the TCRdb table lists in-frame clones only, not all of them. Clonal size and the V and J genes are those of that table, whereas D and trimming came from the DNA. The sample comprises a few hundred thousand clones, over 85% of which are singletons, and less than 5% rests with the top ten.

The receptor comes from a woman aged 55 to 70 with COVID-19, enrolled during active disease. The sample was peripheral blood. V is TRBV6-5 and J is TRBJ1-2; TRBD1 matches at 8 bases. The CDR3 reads CASSYTTTGADYGYTF. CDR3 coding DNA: TGTGCCAGCAGTTACACAACGACAGGGGCGGACTATGGCTACACCTTC.